The present T cell receptor beta chain was sequenced within a study of blood T cell repertoires in COVID-19. Overall study: The samples span acute and convalescent COVID-19 from the United States, Italy and Spain. Sources were T cells, B-cell-depleted T cells, or PBMCs; the material itself was cDNA or gDNA.

The CDR3 loop spans 15 amino acids. Germline CDR1 reads SGHDN; CDR2 reads FVKESK. The germline V and J ends were trimmed by 0 bases and 3 bases, with 11 bases remaining between them. In the study's own analysis: Nucleated cell number was recorded as an estimate derived from reference gene primer amplification. Sequencing was performed with immunoSEQ multiplex PCR; in TCRdb, only in-frame clones are kept and a portion is missing. That table furnishes V, J and clone size, whereas the DNA furnished D and trimming. The sample records 68,000 or so clones, approximately 90% being singletons. Sequencing was performed on peripheral blood. The receptor comes from a man aged 25-45 years with acute or convalescent COVID-19. V and J are TRBV14 and TRBJ1-2, with D possibly matching TRBD1 (6 bases). In DNA, the CDR3 is TGTGCCAGCAGCCAAGATATGGGGGCCTACTATGGCTACACCTTC. Translating gives CASSQDMGAYYGYTF.